The 24 T cell receptor beta chains listed next were all sequenced from one sample in a study of cytomegalovirus exposure and HLA in healthy donors. Repertoires were generated with immunoSEQ multiplex PCR, while TCRdb's copy carries only in-frame clones and drops some. This table has about 150,000 clones, about 94% appearing once. The sequencing sample was made of PBMCs. These receptors all come from a man in his late teens or twenties in good health and CMV-seropositive.

The V and J genes are TRBV18 and TRBJ1-6; D might be TRBD1 (5 bases). Germline assignment: CDR1 KGHSH and CDR2 LQKENI. The V end lost 4 bases, the J end lost 7 bases, and 17 bases lay between the germline ends. The CDR3 runs to 16 residues. The CDR3 is CASSLLPKGLNSPLHF. The CDR3 region has the DNA TGTGCCAGCTCACTACTTCCGAAGGGACTGAATTCACCCCTCCACTTT.

The chain couples TRBV10-3 to TRBJ2-7, with 11 bases matching TRBD2. CDR3 length: 18 amino acids. Per the germline V gene, CDR1 is ENHRY and CDR2 is SYGVKD. The J segment lost 3 bases and the V segment lost 2 bases, leaving 12 bases of the junction unmatched. The CDR3 sequence: CAISERGSGRAINYEQYF. The CDR3 DNA reads TGTGCCATCAGTGAGCGTGGTAGCGGGAGGGCAATTAACTACGAGCAGTACTTC.

J is TRBJ1-2 and V is TRBV28; D call uncertain. The V end lost 4 bases, the J end lost 3 bases, and 6 bases lay between the germline ends. Germline CDR1 MDHEN, CDR2 SYDVKM. The CDR3 length is 12 residues. The CDR3 loop is CASSSSHYGYTF. CDR3 sequence (DNA): TGTGCCAGCAGTTCAAGCCACTATGGCTACACCTTC.

This chain uses TRBV7-8 with TRBJ2-7, with TRBD2 identical over 11 bases. This CDR3 comprises 15 residues. V was pared by 5 bases and J by 3 bases, with 6 bases of the junction left unmatched. Per germline, CDR1 SGHVS and CDR2 FQNEAQ. The chain's CDR3 is CASSLIAGGFYEQYF. CDR3 bases: TGTGCCAGCAGCCTTATAGCGGGAGGGTTCTACGAGCAGTACTTC.

The chain couples TRBV6-1 to TRBJ2-7, with D possibly TRBD2 on 6 matching bases. The CDR3 has 15 amino acids. Trimming took off 3 bases at V and 6 bases at J, with 18 bases between the two ends. Germline CDR1 is MNHNS and CDR2 is SASEGT. DNA of the CDR3: TGTGCCAGCAGTGAGGTGACCCCGGGGGTCCTCGAGCAGTACTTC. Amino acids: CASSEVTPGVLEQYF.

The DNA for the CDR3 is TGCGCCAGCAGCCCCAGGGGGGCGGACACCGGGGAGCTGTTTTTT. This encodes CASSPRGADTGELFF. The chain links TRBV5-1 to TRBJ2-2, with D perhaps TRBD1 (7 bases). CDR3 length equals 15 residues. V gave up 4 bases and J gave up 3 bases, with 13 bases separating them. The germline V gene encodes CDR1 SGHRS and CDR2 YFSETQ.

The chain uses TRBV11-1 and TRBJ1-6; possible D gene TRBD1, 5 bases. The germline gives CDR1 SGHAT, CDR2 FQDESV (reference sequence). CDR3 length: 16 amino acids. Trimming removed 5 bases from V and 6 bases from J, with 17 bases in between. The CDR3 region has the DNA TGTGCCAGCAGCCCCAGACAGCCAGTCCTTAATTCACCCCTCCACTTT. Protein: CASSPRQPVLNSPLHF.

The chain joins TRBV28 to TRBJ1-2; possibly TRBD1 for D (5 bases). V was cut by 7 bases and J by 7 bases, with 19 bases left in between. CDR1 is MDHEN and CDR2 is SYDVKM in the germline V gene. The CDR3 is made up of 14 amino acids. This CDR3 reads CASIRIQGVSGYTF. CDR3 sequence (DNA): TGTGCCAGCATCAGAATCCAGGGCGTCTCTGGCTACACCTTC.

The V gene is TRBV28, the J gene TRBJ2-7; the match to TRBD2 covers 12 bases. The CDR3 is 17 amino acids. Germline V gene lookup returns CDR1 MDHEN and CDR2 SYDVKM. V lost 1 base and J lost 3; bases outside the gene matches: 7. This CDR3 is CASSLLGTSGSYYEQYF. The CDR3 bases are TGTGCCAGCAGTTTATTAGGGACTAGCGGGTCCTACTACGAGCAGTACTTC.

This CDR3 is CASSRDSHYEQYF. The DNA for the CDR3 is TGTGCCAGCAGCCGGGACAGTCACTACGAGCAGTACTTC. This sequence joins TRBV6-1 and TRBJ2-7; TRBD1 matches 7 bases. Trimming removed 6 bases from V and 3 bases from J; junction bases left unmatched: 5. The germline gives CDR1 MNHNS, CDR2 SASEGT. This CDR3 region has 13 residues.

The V and J genes are TRBV6-5 and TRBJ1-2; 9 positions agree with TRBD1. Germline V gives CDR1 MNHEY, CDR2 SVGAGI. There are 15 residues in the CDR3. The V segment lost 3 bases and the J segment 5 bases; nucleotides outside the gene matches: 7. CDR3 sequence reads: CASSYYRGRMYGYTF. The CDR3 region has the DNA TGTGCCAGCAGTTATTACAGGGGGCGCATGTATGGCTACACCTTC.

This chain joins TRBV5-4 and TRBJ1-6; the match to TRBD1 covers 9 bases. Trimming at V came to 3 bases and at J to 9 bases, leaving 4 bases not matched to a gene. The CDR3 has 14 amino acids. Looked up from germline, CDR1 is SGHNT and CDR2 is YYREEE (reference sequence). Here the CDR3 reads CASSWGQGGSPLHF. DNA for the CDR3: TGTGCCAGCAGCTGGGGACAGGGTGGTTCACCCCTCCACTTT.

V usage is TRBV30 and J usage is TRBJ2-3; the D is unclear. The V and J ends lost 0 bases and 2 bases respectively, with 9 bases between them. Germline V CDR1 and CDR2: GTSNPN, SVGIG (reference sequence). The CDR3 has 14 residues. CDR3 nucleotides: TGTGCCTGGAGTGTACCGCAGAACACAGATACGCAGTATTTT. Its protein product is CAWSVPQNTDTQYF.

The rearrangement uses TRBV9 and TRBJ2-7; the match to TRBD2 covers 13 bases. V lost 3 bases to trimming and J lost 6 bases; unmatched junction nucleotides: 9. This CDR3 comprises 16 residues. Germline values: CDR1 SGDLS, CDR2 YYNGEE. The CDR3 is CASSGGGLAGVREQYF. CDR3 DNA: TGTGCCAGCAGCGGAGGAGGACTAGCGGGAGTCCGCGAGCAGTACTTC.

V gene TRBV5-4 combines with J gene TRBJ1-2; D may be TRBD1 (5 bases). Trimming removed 0 bases at V and 5 bases at J, with 20 bases between. This CDR3 has 17 residues. Germline CDR1 is SGHNT and CDR2 is YYREEE (reference sequence). Written as DNA, the CDR3 is TGTGCCAGCAGCTTGGGGCCCCCTGGACAAAGTCCTTATGGCTACACCTTC. Translating gives CASSLGPPGQSPYGYTF.

This chain joins TRBV15 and TRBJ2-3; D is unclear. V lost 1 base, J lost 2 bases, and 10 bases lay in between. Germline-derived CDR1 and CDR2 are LNHNV and YYDKDF (reference sequence). There are 15 residues in the CDR3. CDR3 loop: CATSRARDITDTQYF. As DNA, the CDR3 is TGTGCCACCAGCAGAGCGAGAGATATCACAGATACGCAGTATTTT.

The V gene is TRBV19, the J gene TRBJ1-5; 11 positions match TRBD1. The CDR3 runs 15 residues. The germline V gene has CDR1 LNHDA and CDR2 SQIVND (reference sequence). V dropped 9 bases and J dropped 7; count of bases not matched to a gene: 11. The CDR3 region has the DNA TGTGCCAGCGCCTTTGGGACAGGGGGATGGCAGCCCCAGCATTTT. Its translation: CASAFGTGGWQPQHF. The full variable domain, completed using reference TRBV19 and TRBJ1-5, is DGGITQSPKYLFRKEGQNVTLSCEQNLNHDAMYWYRQDPGQGLRLIYYSQIVNDFQKGDIAEGYSVSREKKESFPLTVTSAQKNPTAFYLCASAFGTGGWQPQHFGDGTRLSIL.

The chain recombines TRBV6-1 with TRBJ1-1; the match to TRBD1 covers 8 bases. This CDR3 has 14 residues. Trimming cost V 8 bases and J 3 bases; bases outside gene matches: 8. In germline, CDR1 is MNHNS, CDR2 SASEGT. This CDR3 is CASSGQGIDTEAFF. The CDR3 coding sequence is TGTGCCAGCTCAGGACAGGGAATCGACACTGAAGCTTTCTTT.

The chain recombines TRBV2 with TRBJ1-1; TRBD1 is a possible D gene (5 bases). Germline V lookup: CDR1 SNHLY, CDR2 FYNNEI. This CDR3 is built from 14 residues. V dropped 4 bases and J dropped 4 bases, with 13 bases sitting between them. CDR3 protein: CASSGGGVVTEAFF. Here the CDR3 DNA reads TGTGCCAGCAGTGGGGGGGGAGTAGTCACTGAAGCTTTCTTT.

This rearrangement joins TRBV27 to TRBJ1-4; 8 bases align to TRBD1. CDR3 size: 16 residues. The germline gives CDR1 MNHEY, CDR2 SMNVEV (reference sequence). V lost 0 bases to trimming and J lost 2 bases; unmatched junction nucleotides: 2. The CDR3 here is CASSLSRTGTNEKLFF. For the CDR3, the DNA is TGTGCCAGCAGTTTATCCCGGACAGGGACTAATGAAAAACTGTTTTTT.

The genes are TRBV5-1 and TRBJ2-5; 13 nucleotides line up with TRBD2. CDR3 size: 15 residues. Germline V gives CDR1 SGHRS, CDR2 YFSETQ. The V gene end was trimmed by 5 bases and the J gene end by 5 bases; junction bases not matched to a gene: 6. CDR3 nucleotides: TGCGCCAGCAGTCAGGGACTAGCGGGATGGGAGACCCAGTACTTC. Translated: CASSQGLAGWETQYF.

The chain links TRBV11-2 to TRBJ2-1, with 7 bases matching TRBD2. Germline CDR1 reads SGHAT; CDR2 reads FQNNGV. This CDR3 is built from 15 residues. Germline trimming cut 4 bases from V and 6 bases from J; bases unmatched to any gene: 9. The CDR3 loop reads CASSYGDYVGNEQFF. As DNA, the CDR3 is TGTGCCAGCAGCTATGGGGACTACGTTGGCAATGAGCAGTTCTTC.

This clone appeared a single time. The J gene is TRBJ2-7, the V gene TRBV5-1; 7 nucleotides line up with TRBD2. The germline gives CDR1 SGHRS, CDR2 YFSETQ. The CDR3 totals 14 residues. Unmatched junction bases numbered 7, after V lost 4 bases and J lost 3 bases. The CDR3 is CASSLDGGSYEQYF. The CDR3 coding sequence is TGCGCCAGCAGCCTGGACGGGGGGAGCTACGAGCAGTACTTC.

The chain links TRBV27 to TRBJ2-5; D remains unclear. Per germline, CDR1 MNHEY and CDR2 SMNVEV (reference sequence). V lost 3 bases, J lost 4 bases, and 9 bases lay in between. CDR3 length: 13 residues. As DNA, the CDR3 is TGTGCCAGCAGTTTTGTCCTCGGAGAGACCCAGTACTTC. It is translated as CASSFVLGETQYF.